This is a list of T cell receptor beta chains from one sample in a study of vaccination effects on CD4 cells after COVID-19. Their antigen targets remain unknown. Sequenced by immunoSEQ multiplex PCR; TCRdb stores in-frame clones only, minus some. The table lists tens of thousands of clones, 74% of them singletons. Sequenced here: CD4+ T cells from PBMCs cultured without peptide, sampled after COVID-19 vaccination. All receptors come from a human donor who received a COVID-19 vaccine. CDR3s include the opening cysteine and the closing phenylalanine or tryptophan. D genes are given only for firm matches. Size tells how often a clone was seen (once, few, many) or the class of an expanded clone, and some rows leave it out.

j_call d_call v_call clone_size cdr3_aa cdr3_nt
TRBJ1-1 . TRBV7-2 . CASSLGRDRYSEAFF TGTGCCAGCAGCTTAGGAAGGGACCGTTACTCTGAAGCTTTCTTT
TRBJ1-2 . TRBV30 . CAWSLGYRPGGYTF TGTGCCTGGAGTCTGGGATACAGGCCTGGCGGCTACACCTTC
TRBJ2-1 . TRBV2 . CASTTYNNEQFF TGTGCCAGCACTACTTACAACAATGAGCAGTTCTTC
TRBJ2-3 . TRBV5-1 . CASSLDGTSTDTQYF TGCGCCAGCAGCTTGGACGGTACTAGCACAGATACGCAGTATTTT
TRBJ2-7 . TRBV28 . CASSPHNPYEQYF TGTGCCAGCAGTCCGCATAATCCCTACGAGCAGTACTTC
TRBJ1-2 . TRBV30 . CAWSVIAEYGYTF TGTGCCTGGAGTGTTATAGCGGAGTATGGCTACACCTTC
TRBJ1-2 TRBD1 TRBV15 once CATSRGQGSYGYTF TGTGCCACCAGCAGGGGACAGGGATCCTATGGCTACACCTTC
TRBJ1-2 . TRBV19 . CASKPAGDNGYTF TGTGCCAGTAAACCAGCGGGGGACAATGGCTACACCTTC
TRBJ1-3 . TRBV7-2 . CASSQGQGRAGNTIYF TGTGCCAGCAGCCAAGGGCAGGGGCGGGCTGGAAACACCATATATTTT
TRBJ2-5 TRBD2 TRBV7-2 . CASSWGTSVIGETQYF TGTGCCAGCAGCTGGGGGACTAGCGTAATCGGGGAGACCCAGTACTTC
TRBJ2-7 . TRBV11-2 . CASSLDRAVYEQYF TGTGCCAGCAGCTTAGATAGGGCTGTCTACGAGCAGTACTTC
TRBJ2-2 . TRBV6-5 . CASSYSATLTGELFF TGTGCCAGCAGTTACTCCGCCACTCTCACCGGGGAGCTGTTTTTT
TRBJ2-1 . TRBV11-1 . CATGGSGDNEQFF TGTGCCACCGGGGGATCAGGGGACAATGAGCAGTTCTTC
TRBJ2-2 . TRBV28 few CASSFNPAGELFF TGTGCCAGCAGTTTCAACCCGGCCGGGGAGCTGTTTTTT
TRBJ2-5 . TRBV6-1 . CASSEHQQETQYF TGTGCCAGCAGTGAACACCAGCAAGAGACCCAGTACTTC
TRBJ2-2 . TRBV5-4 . CASSPGTTNTGELFF TGTGCCAGCAGCCCCGGGACAACGAACACCGGGGAGCTGTTTTTT
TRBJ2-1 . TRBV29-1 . CSAMAERYNEQFF TGCAGCGCTATGGCGGAGAGATACAATGAGCAGTTCTTC
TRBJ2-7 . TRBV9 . CASSQGPLGEQYF TGTGCCAGCAGCCAGGGACCCTTGGGAGAGCAGTACTTC